This T cell receptor beta chain originates from a study of blood T cell repertoires in COVID-19 (dated by TCRdb to the early 2020s). In terms of the full investigation: The collaborator samples originated in the United States, Italy and Spain and spanned the acute and convalescent phases of COVID-19. The repertoires were released in a freely available public database meant as a resource for research on the immune response to SARS-CoV-2. The samples were drawn from two sources: the first 160 participants of the ongoing ImmuneRACE study, and about 1,300 subjects contributed by 6 global collaborators. Subjects who had been exposed to COVID-19, were actively infected with it, or had recovered from it provided the deeply sampled blood TCRbeta repertoires that made up the dataset. Where available, HLA class I and class II types were taken from metadata supplied by the sample provider and were not determined by assay-based typing. Nearly every sample came with metadata listing a de-identified subject ID, COVID-19 status, age in years and sex. The material from the prospective study consisted of cDNA or gDNA derived from T cells, B-cell-depleted T cells, or PBMCs. The study at large found these results: How much clinical and demographic metadata was included differed by source and by participant, and the metadata was provided uncurated.

Whole blood was collected in K2EDTA tubes by collaborating institutions according to the institutions' own protocols. For TCRbeta analysis, collaborator samples were shipped as frozen whole blood, as isolated PBMCs, or as DNA extracted from either sample type. As concerns this clone: Its antigen remains unidentified. Per-nucleotide qualities are absent, and no much larger clonotype sits a single base away.

The immunoSEQ Assay, a bias-controlled multiplex PCR, was used to amplify TCRbeta CDR3 regions from genomic DNA. Per the original workflow: The number of nucleated cells in each sample was estimated by amplification of reference gene primers within the assay. Sequence reads were collapsed and filtered to measure the absolute abundance of every unique TCRbeta CDR3 rearrangement. For each sample, productive Simpson clonality was calculated as the square root of Simpson's diversity index over productive rearrangements. TCRdb's version of the immuneACCESS table is confined to in-frame rearrangements and falls short of the full clone set. An unresolved V gene accounts for under half of the shortfall where checked; the remainder is of unknown origin. V and J calls and clone size are those listed in that table; D and trimming were worked out from the DNA. The sample table shows approximately 50,000 clones, and around 88% are seen once. The ten most abundant clones make up 5.2% of the sample.

The sample consisted of peripheral blood. The receptor was derived from a human donor in a cohort sampled during active COVID-19.

CDR3 region: CASSPVAPSEQYF. The nucleotides read TGTGCCAGCTCGCCCGTGGCCCCGTCCGAGCAGTACTTC. Here the chain combines TRBV18 and TRBJ2-7; no D segment can be confidently identified. Taken from cysteine to phenylalanine, the CDR3 has 13 residues. The entry retains the CDR3 DNA only, 39 bases that are in frame from base 1. Relative to germline, V is 6 bases shorter and J is 6 bases shorter, with 15 bases between their ends. As encoded in the germline V gene, CDR1 is KGHSH while CDR2 is LQKENI.